What follows are 21 T cell receptor beta chains derived from one specimen sequenced in a study of T cells in Graves' hyperthyroidism and ophthalmopathy. TCR beta CDR3 regions were amplified from RNA. Primed by the HTBI set, a first-round RT-PCR was run on the TCR CDR3. One entry per CDR3 protein, called by TCRdb with MiXCR from the multiplex PCR reads. The repertoire includes 300,000 to 400,000 distinct CDR3 sequences, roughly 13% of them detected once, and approximately 25% sits in the top ten. The sequenced material came from blood. The receptors shown here come from a young woman with Graves' hyperthyroidism.

This clonotype was counted many times. The CDR3 reads CASSWEGGYSNQPQHF. CDR3 coding DNA: TGTGCCAGCAGCTGGGAAGGGGGATATAGCAATCAGCCCCAGCATTTT. The chain employs TRBV28 and TRBJ1-5; TRBD1 is a possible D gene (6 bases). The germline gives CDR1 MDHEN, CDR2 SYDVKM. The CDR3 length is 16 residues. V lost 6 bases, J lost 0 bases, and 15 bases lay in between.

V is TRBV7-3 and J is TRBJ2-5; 7 nucleotides match TRBD2. The CDR3 extends over 17 amino acids. Germline values: CDR1 SGHTA, CDR2 FQGTGA. V shed 1 base, J shed 4 bases, and the junction held 12 bases outside the gene matches. CDR3: CASSLSPTREGRETQYF. CDR3 sequence (DNA): TGTGCCAGCAGCTTAAGCCCTACTAGGGAGGGCCGAGAGACCCAGTACTTC.

A few counts support this clonotype. V and J are TRBV6-2 or TRBV6-3 and TRBJ1-5; D not certain. The CDR3 is made up of 14 amino acids. Per germline, CDR1 MNHEY and CDR2 SVGEGT. The ends were cut back, 7 bases at V and 0 bases at J, with 10 bases in the middle. The CDR3 loop is CASNGIYSNQPQHF. As DNA, the CDR3 is TGTGCCAGCAACGGCATATATAGCAATCAGCCCCAGCATTTT.

This chain connects TRBV10-3 to TRBJ2-3, with D hard to call. The CDR3 has 15 amino acids. V was cut by 6 bases and J by 4 bases, with 17 bases left in between. The germline V gene has CDR1 ENHRY and CDR2 SYGVKD. This CDR3 reads CAISDKLNIADTQYF. In DNA, the CDR3 is TGTGCCATCAGCGACAAGCTGAACATCGCAGATACGCAGTATTTT.

J is TRBJ1-5 and V is TRBV12-3 or TRBV12-4; possible D gene TRBD1, 5 bases. Trimming shortened V by 5 bases and J by 2 bases, and 10 bases separated the two germline ends. The CDR3 spans 14 residues. CDR3 in amino acids: CASSAGTRNQPQHF. The CDR3 bases are TGTGCCAGCAGTGCTGGGACCCGCAATCAGCCCCAGCATTTT.

This clonotype was counted between two and nine times. The chain uses TRBV30 and TRBJ2-5, with a weak D call TRBD2 (6 bases). V dropped 3 bases and J dropped 8 bases, with 22 bases sitting between them. The length of the CDR3 is 15 residues. CDR1 is GTSNPN, CDR2 SVGIG, per germline (reference sequence). As DNA, the CDR3 is TGTGCCTGGAGCGCCACGGGGGATCACAAGGGTACCCAGTACTTC. It encodes CAWSATGDHKGTQYF.

This clonotype was observed at least ten times. The chain employs TRBV28 and TRBJ2-7; D is unclear. Germline CDR1 reads MDHEN; CDR2 reads SYDVKM. The CDR3 is 15 amino acids. Trimming took off 4 bases at V and 0 bases at J, with 13 bases between the two ends. The CDR3: CASSSAWLSSYEQYF. DNA of the CDR3: TGTGCCAGCAGTTCCGCCTGGTTGAGCTCCTACGAGCAGTACTTC.

As DNA, the CDR3 is TGTGCCAGCAGTGCCCGACAGGGGTCTGGCTACACCTTC. Translation: CASSARQGSGYTF. The V gene is TRBV2, the J gene TRBJ1-2, with 8 bases fitting TRBD1. The CDR3 is 13 amino acids. The V and J ends lost 4 bases and 7 bases, in that order; junction bases with no gene match: 5. The germline V gene has CDR1 SNHLY and CDR2 FYNNEI.

The table lists this clonotype with many counts. The J gene is TRBJ2-1, the V gene TRBV7-2; D may be TRBD1 or TRBD2 (6 bases each). Between the trimmed V and J ends, which lost 3 bases and 3 bases, there was a span of 21 bases. The CDR3 is made up of 18 amino acids. Germline loops: CDR1 SGHTA, CDR2 FQGNSA. DNA of the CDR3: TGTGCCAGCAGCTTCCTAAGGACGGGGGCTTCCAGCTACAATGAGCAGTTCTTC. Its protein product is CASSFLRTGASSYNEQFF.

This clonotype appeared a few times. Since a much larger clone is just one base distant, this may be a read error. V is TRBV6-5 and J is TRBJ2-3; D may be TRBD1 (5 bases). The CDR3 sequence is 12 residues long. V shed 0 bases and J shed 8 bases, with 6 bases lying between them. From germline, CDR1 is MNHEY and CDR2 SVGAGI. Written as DNA, the CDR3 is TGTGCCAGCAGTTACTCAGGGGCTACGCAGTATTTT. It specifies CASSYSGATQYF.

The chain joins TRBV20-1 to TRBJ2-1, with TRBD2 as a possible D gene (5 bases). The CDR3 sequence is 12 residues long. V was cut by 5 bases and J by 10 bases, with 15 bases left in between. Germline V gene data show CDR1 as DFQATT and CDR2 as SNEGSKA (reference sequence). The CDR3 region has the DNA TGCAGTGCTGGCCCCGGACTTGTCGAGCAGTTCTTC. This sequence encodes CSAGPGLVEQFF.

A word on this clonotype: Compared with germline, one end of the junction differs, possibly owing to a read error. In nucleotides, the CDR3 is TGCGCCAGCAGCCCCCGGGCCCCTAAGGCCGGGGAGCTGCTTTTT. Protein: CASSPRAPKAGELLF. The chain recombines TRBV5-1 with TRBJ2-2; maybe TRBD2 (5 bases). Germline V CDR1 and CDR2: SGHRS, YFSETQ. CDR3 length: 15 amino acids.

This clonotype occurred many times. The chain employs TRBV20-1 and TRBJ2-2; maybe TRBD2 (5 bases). The germline V gene encodes CDR1 DFQATT and CDR2 SNEGSKA (reference sequence). This CDR3 has 11 residues. Deletions cut 3 bases from V and 6 bases from J, with 5 bases between. Here the CDR3 reads CSARGAGELFF. For the CDR3, the DNA is TGCAGTGCTAGGGGAGCCGGGGAGCTGTTTTTT.

There are many counts of this clonotype. The rearrangement joins TRBV5-6 to TRBJ1-1; unclear D gene. The V end was cut by 3 bases, the J end by 1 base, with 4 bases between. From germline, CDR1 is SGHDT and CDR2 YYEEEE. There are 12 residues in the CDR3. The DNA of the CDR3 is TGTGCCAGCAGCTCTCAGAACACTGAAGCTTTCTTT. Its protein product is CASSSQNTEAFF.

The rearrangement joins TRBV9 to TRBJ2-1; 8 bases are a match to TRBD2. The CDR3 runs 14 residues. Germline V gene lookup returns CDR1 SGDLS and CDR2 YYNGEE. With V trimmed by 0 bases and J by 9 bases, 5 bases remained unmatched. The CDR3 loop reads CASSVDGRASEQFF. The CDR3 DNA follows: TGTGCCAGCAGCGTAGACGGGAGGGCCAGTGAGCAGTTCTTC.

This clonotype was seen at least ten times. V is TRBV6-1 and J is TRBJ1-5; D possibly corresponds to TRBD1 (5 bases). Trimming pared 0 bases from V and 6 bases from J, leaving 15 bases between. CDR3 length equals 16 residues. Germline V gene sequence: CDR1 MNHNS, CDR2 SASEGT. CDR3: CASSEARGPTGQPQHF. The CDR3 DNA sequence: TGTGCCAGCAGTGAAGCGCGGGGACCGACGGGTCAGCCCCAGCATTTT.

There are many counts of this clonotype. This chain joins TRBV13 and TRBJ2-1, with D perhaps TRBD2 (6 bases). The CDR3 is 13 amino acids. Germline lookup yields CDR1 PRHDT and CDR2 FYEKMQ (reference sequence). Trimming stripped 5 bases from V and 6 bases from J, with 11 bases between. CDR3: CASSPTGANEQFF. The CDR3 bases are TGTGCCAGCAGCCCGACGGGAGCCAATGAGCAGTTCTTC.

The chain joins TRBV20-1 to TRBJ2-7; no clear D. The germline V gene has CDR1 DFQATT and CDR2 SNEGSKA (reference sequence). This CDR3 region has 12 residues. Trimming left V 7 bases short and J 8 bases short, with 18 bases between. CDR3 coding DNA: TGCAGTGTTCCGAAGCTTGCTTCTCAGCAGTACTTC. This sequence encodes CSVPKLASQQYF.

J is TRBJ2-5 and V is TRBV6-1, with 9 bases fitting TRBD1. Germline values: CDR1 MNHNS, CDR2 SASEGT. The CDR3 covers 15 residues. V trimming: 6 bases; J trimming: 4 bases; junction bases outside the gene matches: 9. The CDR3 loop reads CASSLQGAVGETQYF. The CDR3 DNA follows: TGTGCCAGCAGCCTACAGGGGGCTGTGGGAGAGACCCAGTACTTC.

Ten or more counts support this clonotype. This sequence joins TRBV20-1 and TRBJ1-6, with D tentatively TRBD1 (6 bases). CDR3 size: 14 residues. The V gene lost 3 bases and the J gene lost 7 bases, with 13 bases spanning the gap. From germline, CDR1 is DFQATT and CDR2 SNEGSKA (reference sequence). The CDR3 here is CSASRGPGNSPLHF. DNA for the CDR3: TGCAGTGCTAGCAGGGGCCCTGGGAATTCACCCCTCCACTTT.

The chain joins TRBV30 to TRBJ1-4; D not resolved. The CDR3 contains 13 residues. V lost 0 bases and J 8 bases, leaving 10 bases between the germline ends. Germline-derived CDR1 and CDR2 are GTSNPN and SVGIG (reference sequence). The CDR3 DNA is TGTGCCTGGAGTGTAACCGAATGGGAAAAACTGTTTTTT. This sequence encodes CAWSVTEWEKLFF.